The source of this TCR beta chain is a study of cytomegalovirus exposure and HLA in healthy donors. The PCR used 60 Vbeta and 13 Jbeta primers. Assay used: immunoSEQ multiplex PCR; TCRdb lists only in-frame clones, some missing. Of around 100,000 clones in the sample, about four fifths were seen once. As concerns this clone: Its target is unknown.

Points from the study as a whole: The authors later linked a missense DCLRE1C variant to TCR beta V- and J-gene trimming. In an earlier analysis, productive rearrangement rates for most beta V segments clustered near 87% or 30%. Most TCRs appeared rarely, but some public TCRs recurred in many donors. Cytomegalovirus status, reportedly, was diagnosed with high specificity and sensitivity by the classifier.

This receptor was taken from a man aged 30 to 39 in good health and CMV-seropositive. Sequenced input: PBMCs.

CDR3 region: CASSLAAGIAGGAGELFF. DNA of the CDR3: TGTGCCAGCAGCCTCGCGGCGGGTATAGCGGGAGGGGCCGGGGAGCTGTTTTTT. V and J are TRBV7-2 and TRBJ2-2; 11 bases agree with TRBD2. Per germline, CDR1 SGHTA and CDR2 FQGNSA. The CDR3 spans 18 residues. The V and J ends lost 5 bases and 6 bases, in that order; junction bases with no gene match: 14.